This passage covers 29 T cell receptor beta chains from one sample sequenced in a study of cytomegalovirus exposure and HLA in healthy donors (dated by TCRdb to the late 2010s). Library creation used the immunoSEQ multiplex PCR assay. TCRdb limited this immuneACCESS table to in-frame rearrangements with V and J called. A share of clones is missing; checked studies link under half to unresolved V genes, and the rest is unexplained. Within this sample are about 240,000 clones, with approximately 83% of them counted one time only. The ten largest clones add up to 0.95% to 1.5% of the sample. What was sequenced was PBMCs. Receptors were obtained from a woman aged 25-40 years in good health and CMV-seropositive.

This chain joins TRBV11-3 and TRBJ2-4; 12 bases line up with TRBD2. The CDR3 length is 17 residues. Trimming cost V 5 bases and J 2 bases; bases outside gene matches: 7. CDR1 SGHNT and CDR2 YENEEA come from the germline V gene. CDR3 amino acids: CASSLETSGRPKNIQYF. DNA for the CDR3: TGTGCCAGCAGCCTCGAGACTAGCGGGAGACCCAAAAACATTCAGTACTTC. Full variable domain (remainder filled in from reference TRBV11-3 and TRBJ2-4): EAGVVQSPRYKIIEKKQPVAFWCNPISGHNTLYWYLQNLGQGPELLIRYENEEAVDDSQLPKDRFSAERLKGVDSTLKIQPAELGDSAVYLCASSLETSGRPKNIQYFGAGTRLSVL.

The chain employs TRBV28 and TRBJ2-7; 7 nucleotides align to TRBD1. The length of the CDR3 is 16 residues. Germline V gene sequence: CDR1 MDHEN, CDR2 SYDVKM. The V gene end was trimmed by 2 bases and the J gene end by 5 bases; junction bases not matched to a gene: 12. The CDR3 spells CASSLNHEGAGDEQYF. The DNA of the CDR3 is TGTGCCAGCAGTTTAAACCATGAGGGGGCAGGCGACGAGCAGTACTTC.

The rearrangement links TRBV11-2 to TRBJ2-7, with D hard to call. Germline lookup yields CDR1 SGHAT and CDR2 FQNNGV. This CDR3 has 15 amino acids. Trimming took off 0 bases at V and 4 bases at J, with 13 bases between the two ends. The DNA for the CDR3 is TGTGCCAGCAGCTTAGATTTATACAGCCGGTACGAGCAGTACTTC. Translation gives CASSLDLYSRYEQYF.

CDR3 sequence: CASSPPGLSYEQYF. The CDR3 nucleotides are TGCGCCAGCAGCCCACCGGGACTTTCCTACGAGCAGTACTTC. The genes are TRBV5-1 and TRBJ2-7; the D gene is possibly TRBD2 (6 bases). The CDR3 sequence is 14 residues long. With 4 bases removed from V and 1 base from J, the gap between germline ends came to 12 bases. Germline V lookup: CDR1 SGHRS, CDR2 YFSETQ.

The chain couples TRBV7-6 to TRBJ2-3, with a possible D match to TRBD1 (5 bases). Germline CDR1 and CDR2: SGHVS and FNYEAQ. The CDR3 loop spans 13 amino acids. V lost 1 base and J lost 4, with 6 bases in between. The CDR3 spells CASSLVQADTQYF. In nucleotides, the CDR3 is TGTGCCAGCAGCTTAGTACAGGCAGATACGCAGTATTTT.

A remark on this clone: The same CDR3 also results from other DNA sequences found in this sample. The chain recombines TRBV5-1 with TRBJ1-1; D may be TRBD1 (5 bases). Between the trimmed V and J ends, which lost 0 bases and 1 base, there was a span of 7 bases. There are 14 residues in the CDR3. Per germline, CDR1 SGHRS and CDR2 YFSETQ. The CDR3 coding sequence is TGCGCCAGCAGCTTGGCAGGGCCGAACACTGAAGCTTTCTTT. Translating it yields CASSLAGPNTEAFF.

This rearrangement joins TRBV7-3 to TRBJ2-5; D is uncertain. Trimming removed 5 bases from V and 4 bases from J, with 14 bases in between. Germline lookup yields CDR1 SGHTA and CDR2 FQGTGA. This CDR3 has 14 amino acids. CDR3 in amino acids: CASSVGSRPETQYF. CDR3 coding DNA: TGTGCCAGCAGCGTAGGCTCTAGACCAGAGACCCAGTACTTC.

The chain recombines TRBV7-6 with TRBJ2-1; 8 positions agree with TRBD1. Germline values: CDR1 SGHVS, CDR2 FNYEAQ. V lost 2 bases, J lost 8 bases, and 11 bases stayed unmatched. This CDR3 comprises 16 residues. CDR3 residues: CASSLIQGAVSYEQFF. The CDR3 DNA is TGTGCCAGCAGCTTAATTCAGGGGGCTGTCTCGTATGAGCAGTTCTTC.

This clone has a single count. The chain uses TRBV27 and TRBJ2-3; D is perhaps TRBD1 (6 bases). The length of the CDR3 is 16 residues. CDR1 is MNHEY, CDR2 SMNVEV, per germline (reference sequence). Trimming removed 5 bases at V and 5 bases at J, with 20 bases between. The DNA for the CDR3 is TGTGCCAGCAGTAAGCTTTCAGGGGCTAAGTTAGATACGCAGTATTTT. It specifies CASSKLSGAKLDTQYF.

The chain employs TRBV19 and TRBJ1-5; 9 bases line up with TRBD1. This CDR3 has 15 amino acids. V lost 5 bases to trimming and J lost 4 bases; unmatched junction nucleotides: 6. The V gene's germline CDR1 is LNHDA and CDR2 SQIVND (reference sequence). The CDR3 here is CASSPSGTGNQPQHF. The CDR3 region has the DNA TGTGCCAGTAGTCCGTCCGGGACAGGGAATCAGCCCCAGCATTTT.

The rearrangement links TRBV7-9 to TRBJ1-3; 10 nucleotides agree with TRBD1. The CDR3 is made up of 18 amino acids. The V segment lost 5 bases and the J segment 0 bases; nucleotides outside the gene matches: 10. CDR1 and CDR2 (germline): SEHNR, FQNEAQ (reference sequence). CDR3 coding DNA: TGTGCCAGCAGCCACACTGGACAGGGGGGTTCCTCTGGAAACACCATATATTTT. It specifies CASSHTGQGGSSGNTIYF.

The V and J genes are TRBV6-6 and TRBJ2-5; 12 bases are shared with TRBD1. The V and J ends lost 7 bases and 5 bases, in that order; junction bases with no gene match: 11. Germline CDR1 MNHNY, CDR2 SVGAGI (reference sequence). CDR3 size: 16 residues. In nucleotides, the CDR3 is TGTGCCAGCATCCATACCGGGACAGGGGGCCTGGAGACCCAGTACTTC. Protein sequence: CASIHTGTGGLETQYF.

The chain has TRBV18 and TRBJ1-5, with TRBD1 matching 8 bases. The CDR3 has 14 residues. Germline CDR1 KGHSH, CDR2 LQKENI. Germline trimming cut 3 bases from V and 7 bases from J; bases unmatched to any gene: 5. The CDR3 region has the DNA TGTGCCAGCTCACCCCAGGGGGCGAGCCAGCCCCAGCATTTT. Amino acids: CASSPQGASQPQHF.

The chain has TRBV5-1 and TRBJ2-7, with 9 positions matching TRBD1. Germline V gene sequence: CDR1 SGHRS, CDR2 YFSETQ. After removal of 4 bases from V and 0 bases from J, the junction contained 2 bases not matched to a gene. The CDR3 length is 14 residues. CDR3 protein: CASSRDRVSYEQYF. DNA of the CDR3: TGCGCCAGCAGCAGGGACAGGGTCTCCTACGAGCAGTACTTC.

V and J are TRBV2 and TRBJ2-7; D gene uncertain. Germline values: CDR1 SNHLY, CDR2 FYNNEI. Trimming removed 4 bases at V and 0 bases at J, with 7 bases between. CDR3 length: 13 amino acids. The CDR3 DNA reads as TGTGCCAGCAGTGGGTACACCTCCTACGAGCAGTACTTC. This translates into CASSGYTSYEQYF.

J is TRBJ1-3 and V is TRBV5-1; 7 bases fit TRBD1. With 1 base clipped from V and 4 bases from J, the junction kept 2 bases outside the gene matches. CDR1 is SGHRS and CDR2 is YFSETQ in the germline V gene. CDR3 size: 14 residues. The CDR3 DNA reads TGCGCCAGCAGCTTGCGAGGGGGCGGAAACACCATATATTTT. Protein: CASSLRGGGNTIYF.

The chain has TRBV27 and TRBJ2-3; the match to TRBD1 covers 9 bases. The V and J ends lost 5 bases and 3 bases, in that order; junction bases with no gene match: 3. The CDR3 extends over 14 amino acids. Germline values: CDR1 MNHEY, CDR2 SMNVEV (reference sequence). The CDR3 region is CASSAGQGTDTQYF. The CDR3 DNA is TGTGCCAGCAGTGCCGGACAGGGGACAGATACGCAGTATTTT.

V gene TRBV5-1 combines with J gene TRBJ2-3; TRBD2 aligns across 11 bases. The CDR3 runs 17 residues. Germline V gene data show CDR1 as SGHRS and CDR2 as YFSETQ. The V gene end was trimmed by 0 bases and the J gene end by 4 bases; junction bases not matched to a gene: 7. CDR3 region: CASSLDQLAGVSDTQYF. The CDR3 DNA reads TGCGCCAGCAGCTTGGACCAACTAGCGGGAGTATCAGATACGCAGTATTTT.

J is TRBJ1-1 and V is TRBV6-5, with 8 nucleotides matching TRBD1. Germline lookup yields CDR1 MNHEY and CDR2 SVGAGI. V shed 5 bases, J shed 3 bases, and the junction held 5 bases outside the gene matches. The CDR3 totals 14 residues. DNA of the CDR3: TGTGCCAGCAGTGCAGGGGGCTCGGACACTGAAGCTTTCTTT. It codes for CASSAGGSDTEAFF.

This chain links TRBV5-1 with TRBJ2-7, with 9 bases lining up with TRBD1. CDR1 and CDR2 (germline): SGHRS, YFSETQ. V shed 5 bases and J 6 bases; nucleotides not matched to a gene: 15. CDR3 length equals 16 residues. Here the CDR3 DNA reads TGCGCCAGCAGACCTGTAATGGACAGGGGAGTTACCGAGCAGTACTTC. It codes for CASRPVMDRGVTEQYF.

The chain combines TRBV5-1 with TRBJ2-5; 7 positions match TRBD2. The CDR3 totals 14 residues. Unmatched junction bases numbered 5, after V lost 4 bases and J lost 2 bases. The germline V gene has CDR1 SGHRS and CDR2 YFSETQ. The CDR3 protein is CASSLGGGQETQYF. The CDR3, as DNA: TGCGCCAGCAGCCTGGGGGGGGGACAAGAGACCCAGTACTTC.

The chain combines TRBV30 with TRBJ2-7, with a tentative D call TRBD2 (7 bases). CDR1 is GTSNPN, CDR2 SVGIG, per germline (reference sequence). The CDR3 totals 16 residues. Trimming took 0 bases from V and 1 from J, leaving 16 bases between them. The CDR3 sequence: CAWSVGGGGISYEQYF. The CDR3 DNA is TGTGCCTGGAGTGTAGGAGGGGGGGGGATATCCTACGAGCAGTACTTC. The complete variable domain, with remaining parts taken from reference TRBV30 and TRBJ2-7, reads SQTIHQWPATLVQPVGSPLSLECTVEGTSNPNLYWYRQAAGRGLQLLFYSVGIGQISSEVPQNLSASRPQDRQFILSSKKLLLSDSGFYLCAWSVGGGGISYEQYFGPGTRLTVT.

The chain carries TRBV19 and TRBJ1-5; the match to TRBD1 covers 8 bases. V lost 2 bases to trimming and J lost 0 bases; unmatched junction nucleotides: 0. The germline V gene encodes CDR1 LNHDA and CDR2 SQIVND (reference sequence). This CDR3 spans 15 amino acids. The CDR3 DNA sequence: TGTGCCAGTAGTATAACAGGGGGTAGCAATCAGCCCCAGCATTTT. This encodes CASSITGGSNQPQHF.

This chain links TRBV15 with TRBJ1-4; 8 bases match TRBD1. Germline values: CDR1 LNHNV, CDR2 YYDKDF (reference sequence). Trimming took 2 bases from V and 6 from J; bases not matched to a gene: 8. The CDR3 is 16 residues long. The CDR3: CATSRKSGGGHEKLFF. The CDR3 DNA follows: TGTGCCACCAGCAGAAAGTCAGGGGGCGGGCATGAAAAACTGTTTTTT.

The chain joins TRBV11-3 to TRBJ2-1; 9 bases are shared with TRBD2. Germline V CDR1 and CDR2: SGHNT, YENEEA. V gave up 1 base and J gave up 9 bases; unmatched junction bases: 4. The length of the CDR3 is 14 residues. The CDR3 DNA reads TGTGCCAGCAGCTTAGGCGGACTAGCGAGTGAGCAGTTCTTC. It codes for CASSLGGLASEQFF. Based on the CDR3 plus reference TRBV11-3 and TRBJ2-1, the full variable domain is EAGVVQSPRYKIIEKKQPVAFWCNPISGHNTLYWYLQNLGQGPELLIRYENEEAVDDSQLPKDRFSAERLKGVDSTLKIQPAELGDSAVYLCASSLGGLASEQFFGPGTRLTVL.

J is TRBJ2-1 and V is TRBV11-2; D is perhaps TRBD2 (5 bases). The germline gives CDR1 SGHAT, CDR2 FQNNGV. V lost 1 base to trimming and J lost 1 base, with 8 bases between them. This CDR3 has 15 residues. CDR3 loop: CASSLVGVSYNEQFF. The CDR3 DNA sequence: TGTGCCAGCAGCTTAGTGGGAGTATCCTACAATGAGCAGTTCTTC.

The chain recombines TRBV7-2 with TRBJ1-1, with 9 bases lining up with TRBD1. The CDR3 extends over 16 amino acids. The V and J ends lost 5 bases and 2 bases, in that order; junction bases with no gene match: 9. Germline-derived CDR1 and CDR2 are SGHTA and FQGNSA. The CDR3 loop is CASSGQGQGKNTEAFF. DNA for the CDR3: TGTGCCAGCAGCGGTCAAGGACAGGGGAAAAACACTGAAGCTTTCTTT.

The rearrangement uses TRBV28 and TRBJ2-3, with D perhaps matching TRBD2 (6 bases). Trimming left V 9 bases short and J 5 bases short, with 15 bases between. The CDR3 is 13 residues long. Germline lookup yields CDR1 MDHEN and CDR2 SYDVKM. The CDR3 DNA reads TGTGCCAGTGGGACTCAAGAGGGAGATACGCAGTATTTT. The encoded protein is CASGTQEGDTQYF.

The chain carries TRBV5-8 and TRBJ2-7; the match to TRBD1 covers 7 bases. V shed 4 bases and J 3 bases; nucleotides not matched to a gene: 7. CDR3 length equals 14 residues. CDR1 SGHTS and CDR2 YDEGEE come from the germline V gene. CDR3 in amino acids: CASSLRDSVYEQYF. CDR3 bases: TGTGCCAGCAGCCTAAGGGACAGCGTCTACGAGCAGTACTTC.